This paragraph covers one T cell receptor beta chain sequence. No antigen is known for it. It was after approximately 11 days of culture that CD4+ T cells were isolated. Participants completed two doses of the BNT162b2 or mRNA-1273 vaccine. Vaccine recipients, nucleocapsid antibody negative, had no prior SARS-CoV-2 infection. The sample is drawn from a study of vaccination effects on CD4 cells after COVID-19. In the study overall: Following the second dose by a median of 72 days, the post-vaccine samples were obtained.

In germline, CDR1 is KGHSH, CDR2 LQKENI. Germline trimming cut 0 bases from V and 6 bases from J; bases unmatched to any gene: 0. This CDR3 comprises 16 residues. Broader study findings: After vaccination of healthy people, only 1 of 255 vaccine-induced clones cross-reacted with common cold coronaviruses. There was marked clonal contraction among infection- and vaccine-induced clones late after vaccination.

Method: immunoSEQ multiplex PCR; TCRdb's copy keeps in-frame clones and lacks some. The sample has 30,000 or so clones, roughly 81% seen once. The clonotype comes from a human donor who received a COVID-19 vaccine. The chain carries TRBV18 and TRBJ2-2; 14 bases agree with TRBD2. Sequencing used CD4+ T cells from PBMCs cultured without peptide, obtained after COVID-19 vaccination. In nucleotides, the CDR3 is TGTGCCAGCTCACCACCGGGACTAGCGGGAGCCGGGGAGCTGTTTTTT. It translates to CASSPPGLAGAGELFF.